The 3 T cell receptor beta chains below were found in one sample sequenced in a study of blood T cell repertoires in COVID-19 (TCRdb year 2020). Libraries were constructed by the immunoSEQ multiplex PCR assay. The clones in this table, taken by TCRdb from immuneACCESS, are in-frame only. Not every clone is retained; where verified, under half of the shortfall comes from an unresolved V gene, and the cause of the rest is unknown. For this sample there are under 250,000 clones; approximately 90% appear just once. The ten largest account for more than 0.7% of the sample. Sequenced: peripheral blood. The receptors originated from a man aged 55 to 70 with COVID-19, enrolled during active disease.

This sequence joins TRBV29-1 and TRBJ1-3; TRBD1 matches 8 bases. Germline values: CDR1 SQVTM, CDR2 ANQGSEA. The V and J ends lost 6 bases and 0 bases, in that order; junction bases with no gene match: 7. The CDR3 has 15 residues. CDR3: CSVGQGPGSGNTIYF. The CDR3 coding sequence is TGCAGCGTCGGACAGGGCCCCGGCTCTGGAAACACCATATATTTT.

The chain employs TRBV18 and TRBJ1-2; unclear D gene. Germline V gene data show CDR1 as KGHSH and CDR2 as LQKENI. This CDR3 has 13 amino acids. V lost 2 bases to trimming and J lost 2 bases, with 6 bases between them. DNA of the CDR3: TGTGCCAGCTCACCAAACAGCAACTATGGCTACACCTTC. It translates to CASSPNSNYGYTF.

The chain recombines TRBV5-4 with TRBJ1-2, with 8 positions matching TRBD1. Germline V gene data show CDR1 as SGHNT and CDR2 as YYREEE (reference sequence). With 0 bases clipped from V and 2 bases from J, the junction kept 0 bases outside the gene matches. The CDR3 consists of 14 residues. The CDR3 loop is CASSLGQGNYGYTF. CDR3 in DNA: TGTGCCAGCAGCTTGGGACAGGGGAACTATGGCTACACCTTC.